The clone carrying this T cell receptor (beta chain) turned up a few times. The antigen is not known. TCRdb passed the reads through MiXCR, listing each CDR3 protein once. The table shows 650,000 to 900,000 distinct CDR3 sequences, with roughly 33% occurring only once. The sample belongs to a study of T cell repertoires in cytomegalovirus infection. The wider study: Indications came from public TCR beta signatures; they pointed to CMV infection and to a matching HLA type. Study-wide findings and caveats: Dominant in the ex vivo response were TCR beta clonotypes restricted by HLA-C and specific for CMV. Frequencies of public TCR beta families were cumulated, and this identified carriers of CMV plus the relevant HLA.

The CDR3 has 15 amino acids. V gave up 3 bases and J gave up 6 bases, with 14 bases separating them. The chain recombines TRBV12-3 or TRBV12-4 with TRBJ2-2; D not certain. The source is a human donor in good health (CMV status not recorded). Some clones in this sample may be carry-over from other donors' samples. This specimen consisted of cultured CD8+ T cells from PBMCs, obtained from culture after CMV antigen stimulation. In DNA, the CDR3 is TGTGCCAGCAGTTTGAGCCACCTAGGTCCCGGGGAGCTGTTTTTT. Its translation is CASSLSHLGPGELFF.